The 6 T cell receptor beta chains below come from one sample, sequenced in a study of breast tumors, draining lymph nodes, adjacent tissues. Axillary draining lymph nodes of breast cancer patients supplied the node samples. A single record per CDR3 protein comes from TCRdb applying MiXCR to the multiplex PCR reads. The sample includes fewer than 90,000 distinct CDR3 sequences, approximately 30% of them seen just once. Sequencing used axillary lymph node tissue. These receptors were taken from a female donor with breast cancer. Some clones in this sample may be carry-over from other donors' samples.

At least ten counts were recorded for this clonotype. The chain carries TRBV4-2 and TRBJ2-7, with 8 bases aligning to TRBD1. The CDR3 spans 14 residues. CDR1 LGHNA and CDR2 YNFKEQ come from the germline V gene. Trimming at V came to 1 base and at J to 3 bases, leaving 2 bases not matched to a gene. The DNA of the CDR3 is TGTGCCAGCAGCCAAGTGGGACAGGTCTACGAGCAGTACTTC. Protein product: CASSQVGQVYEQYF.

At least ten counts were recorded for this clonotype. This chain connects TRBV6-5 to TRBJ1-3, with D possibly TRBD1 on 5 matching bases. Germline assignment: CDR1 MNHEY and CDR2 SVGAGI. V was trimmed by 6 bases and J by 0 bases, leaving 15 bases between them. This CDR3 comprises 16 residues. The CDR3 loop reads CASSPLGPSSGNTIYF. In nucleotides, the CDR3 is TGTGCCAGCAGCCCCTTGGGGCCCAGCTCTGGAAACACCATATATTTT.

In its sample, this clonotype was seen a few times. A much larger clone sits a single nucleotide away, making a read error possible. The rearrangement uses TRBV29-1 and TRBJ1-2, with TRBD1 as a possible D gene (5 bases). The V and J ends lost 0 bases and 8 bases respectively, with 19 bases between them. The CDR3 has 15 amino acids. Looked up from germline, CDR1 is SQVTM and CDR2 is ANQGSEA. The CDR3 region is CSVEDVGGGFGGYTF. The CDR3 nucleotides read TGCAGCGTTGAAGATGTGGGGGGGGGGTTTGGGGGCTACACCTTC.

This clonotype came up many times. Given a much more abundant clone one base away, this may be a read error. The chain links TRBV5-1 to TRBJ1-3, with D hard to call. This CDR3 comprises 12 residues. Germline V lookup: CDR1 SGHRS, CDR2 YFSETQ. CDR3 loop: CAGSLAGDTIYF. CDR3 nucleotide sequence: TGCGCCGGCAGCTTGGCGGGAGACACCATATATTTT.

This clonotype has at least ten counts. This chain joins TRBV28 and TRBJ1-2, with 10 bases lining up with TRBD1. The germline V gene encodes CDR1 MDHEN and CDR2 SYDVKM. V was clipped by 6 bases and J by 4 bases; unmatched bases: 8. This CDR3 is 15 amino acids long. Written as DNA, the CDR3 is TGTGCCAGCAGCCTCCGGGACAGGGGCCTCTATGGCTACACCTTC. Its protein is CASSLRDRGLYGYTF.

This rearrangement joins TRBV10-1 to TRBJ2-7, with TRBD2 identical over 9 bases. V trimming: 3 bases; J trimming: 5 bases; junction bases outside the gene matches: 8. The CDR3 has 15 amino acids. Germline V CDR1 and CDR2: WNHNN, SYGVQD (reference sequence). DNA for the CDR3: TGCGCCAGCAGTGATTTCGGACTAGCGAGGAACGAGCAGTACTTC. Translated: CASSDFGLARNEQYF.